Below, one TCR beta chain is given with its context. The CDR3 is 15 amino acids. The V gene's germline CDR1 is MNHEY and CDR2 SMNVEV (reference sequence). The V gene end was trimmed by 5 bases and the J gene end by 4 bases; junction bases not matched to a gene: 8. Original processing methods: Nucleated cell counts were estimated from reference gene primer amplification. Generated by immunoSEQ multiplex PCR, the TCRdb table keeps only in-frame clones and is missing some. V, J and clone size are taken as reported in that table, and D and trimming were inferred from the DNA itself. The data show 70,000 to 90,000 clones, roughly 87% seen once. This sample is drawn from a study of blood T cell repertoires in COVID-19. For the study at large: Collection of acute and convalescent COVID-19 samples took place in the United States, Italy and Spain. T cells, B-cell-depleted T cells, or PBMCs supplied cDNA or gDNA.

The chain couples TRBV27 to TRBJ2-5; 9 nucleotides match TRBD2. The sequence was collected from a man between 60 and 70 years old with acute or convalescent COVID-19. Material: peripheral blood. For the CDR3, the DNA is TGTGCCAGCAGTCCACGGCGGGGGGGCTTAGAGACCCAGTACTTC. Translation gives CASSPRRGGLETQYF.